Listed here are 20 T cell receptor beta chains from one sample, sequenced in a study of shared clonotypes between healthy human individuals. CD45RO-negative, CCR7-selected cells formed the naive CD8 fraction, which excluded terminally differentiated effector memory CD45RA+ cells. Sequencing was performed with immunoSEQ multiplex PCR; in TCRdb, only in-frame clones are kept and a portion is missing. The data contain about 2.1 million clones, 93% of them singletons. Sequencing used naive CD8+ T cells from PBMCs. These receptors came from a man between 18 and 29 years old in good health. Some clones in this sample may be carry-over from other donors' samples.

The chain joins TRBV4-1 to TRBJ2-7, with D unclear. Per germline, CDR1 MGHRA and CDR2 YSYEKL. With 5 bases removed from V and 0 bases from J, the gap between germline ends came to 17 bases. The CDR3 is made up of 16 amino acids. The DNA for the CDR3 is TGCGCCAGCAGCTGGCGCCCGGGTAAGGACTCCTACGAGCAGTACTTC. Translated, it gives CASSWRPGKDSYEQYF.

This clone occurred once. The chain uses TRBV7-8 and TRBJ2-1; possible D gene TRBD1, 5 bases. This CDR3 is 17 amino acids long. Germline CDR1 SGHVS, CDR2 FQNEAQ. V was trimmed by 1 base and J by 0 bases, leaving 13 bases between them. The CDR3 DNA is TGTGCCAGCAGCTTAGATGGCAGGGTCTTCTCCTACAATGAGCAGTTCTTC. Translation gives CASSLDGRVFSYNEQFF.

CDR3 in amino acids: CASSGGRPHNEQFF. The CDR3 nucleotides are TGTGCCAGCAGCGGGGGGAGACCCCACAATGAGCAGTTCTTC. The J gene is TRBJ2-1, the V gene TRBV7-9, with a weak D call TRBD2 (6 bases). V was pared by 5 bases and J by 5 bases, with 13 bases between. CDR3 length: 14 residues. The V gene's germline CDR1 is SEHNR and CDR2 FQNEAQ (reference sequence).

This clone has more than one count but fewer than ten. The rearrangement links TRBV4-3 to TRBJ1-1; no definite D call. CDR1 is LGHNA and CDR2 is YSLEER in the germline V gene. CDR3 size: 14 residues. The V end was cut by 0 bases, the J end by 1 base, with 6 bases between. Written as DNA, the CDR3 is TGCGCCAGCAGCCAAGATCAGACGAACACTGAAGCTTTCTTT. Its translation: CASSQDQTNTEAFF.

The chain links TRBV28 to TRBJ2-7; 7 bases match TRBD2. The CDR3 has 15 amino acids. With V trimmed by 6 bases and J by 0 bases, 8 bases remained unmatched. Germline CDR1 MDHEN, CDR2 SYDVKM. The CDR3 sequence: CASSPVREFSYEQYF. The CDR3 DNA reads TGTGCCAGCAGCCCAGTGCGGGAGTTCTCCTACGAGCAGTACTTC.

This chain's CDR3 is CASSQSPSWTYNEQFF. In nucleotides, the CDR3 is TGCGCCAGCAGCCAGAGCCCTTCGTGGACCTACAATGAGCAGTTCTTC. The gene calls are TRBV4-1 and TRBJ2-1; the D is unclear. There are 16 residues in the CDR3. The germline V and J ends were trimmed by 3 bases and 2 bases, with 14 bases remaining between them. Per the germline V gene, CDR1 is MGHRA and CDR2 is YSYEKL.

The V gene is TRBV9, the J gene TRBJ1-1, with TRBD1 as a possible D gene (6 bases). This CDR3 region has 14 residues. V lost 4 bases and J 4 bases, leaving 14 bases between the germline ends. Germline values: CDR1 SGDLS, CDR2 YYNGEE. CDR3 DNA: TGTGCCAGCAGCCCTCAGGGGCGAGCCACTGAAGCTTTCTTT. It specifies CASSPQGRATEAFF.

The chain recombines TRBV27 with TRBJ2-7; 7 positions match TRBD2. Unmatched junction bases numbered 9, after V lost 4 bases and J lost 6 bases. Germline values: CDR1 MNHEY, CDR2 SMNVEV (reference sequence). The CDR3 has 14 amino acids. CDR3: CASSSGLEMGEQYF. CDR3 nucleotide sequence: TGTGCCAGCAGTTCCGGACTAGAAATGGGCGAGCAGTACTTC.

The CDR3, as DNA: TGTGCCAGTAGTATAGATACCGAAGATACGCAGTATTTT. The encoded protein is CASSIDTEDTQYF. This chain uses TRBV19 with TRBJ2-3; D gene uncertain. CDR3 length equals 13 residues. V dropped 0 bases and J dropped 5 bases, with 6 bases sitting between them. Germline loops: CDR1 LNHDA, CDR2 SQIVND (reference sequence).

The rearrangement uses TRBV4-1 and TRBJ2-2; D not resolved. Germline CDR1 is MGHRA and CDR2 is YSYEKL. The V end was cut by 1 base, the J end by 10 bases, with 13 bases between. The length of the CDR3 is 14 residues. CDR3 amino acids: CASSQVGPSKELFF. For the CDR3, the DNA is TGCGCCAGCAGCCAAGTAGGACCGTCGAAGGAGCTGTTTTTT.

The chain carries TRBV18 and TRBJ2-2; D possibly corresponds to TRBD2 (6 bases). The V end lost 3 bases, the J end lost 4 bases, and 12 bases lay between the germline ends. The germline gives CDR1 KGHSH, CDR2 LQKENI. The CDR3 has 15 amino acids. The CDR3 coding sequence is TGTGCCAGCTCACCCCAGCGGGCCCTCACCGGGGAGCTGTTTTTT. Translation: CASSPQRALTGELFF.

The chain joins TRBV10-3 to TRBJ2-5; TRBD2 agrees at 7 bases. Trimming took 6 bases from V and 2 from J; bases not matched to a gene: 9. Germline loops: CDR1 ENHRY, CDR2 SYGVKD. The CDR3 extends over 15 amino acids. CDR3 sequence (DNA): TGTGCCATCAGGAGGGTAGCGGGTGCTCAAGAGACCCAGTACTTC. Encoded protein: CAIRRVAGAQETQYF.

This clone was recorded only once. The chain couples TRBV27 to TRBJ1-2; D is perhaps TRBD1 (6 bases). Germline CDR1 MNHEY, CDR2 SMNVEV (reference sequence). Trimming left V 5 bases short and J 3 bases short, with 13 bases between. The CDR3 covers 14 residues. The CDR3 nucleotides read TGTGCCAGCAGTATCAGGGGTTTTGACTATGGCTACACCTTC. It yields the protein CASSIRGFDYGYTF.

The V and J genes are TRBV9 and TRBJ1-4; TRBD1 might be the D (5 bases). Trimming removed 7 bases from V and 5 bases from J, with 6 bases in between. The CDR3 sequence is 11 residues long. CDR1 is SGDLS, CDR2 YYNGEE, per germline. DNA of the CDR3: TGTGCCAGCGGACAAAATGAAAAACTGTTTTTT. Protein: CASGQNEKLFF.

CDR3: CASSPLDRHYNEQFF. DNA of the CDR3: TGTGCCAGCAGCCCTCTGGACAGGCACTACAATGAGCAGTTCTTC. This chain joins TRBV6-5 and TRBJ2-1; 7 nucleotides match TRBD1. CDR1 MNHEY and CDR2 SVGAGI come from the germline V gene. The CDR3 spans 15 residues. The trim removed 6 bases at V and 3 bases at J, leaving 8 bases unmatched.

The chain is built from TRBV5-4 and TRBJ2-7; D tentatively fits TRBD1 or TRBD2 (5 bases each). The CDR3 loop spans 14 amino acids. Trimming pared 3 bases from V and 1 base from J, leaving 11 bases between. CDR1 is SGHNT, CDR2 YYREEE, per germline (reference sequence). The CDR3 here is CASSYRDGSYEQYF. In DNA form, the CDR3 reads TGTGCCAGCAGCTACCGGGACGGTTCCTACGAGCAGTACTTC.

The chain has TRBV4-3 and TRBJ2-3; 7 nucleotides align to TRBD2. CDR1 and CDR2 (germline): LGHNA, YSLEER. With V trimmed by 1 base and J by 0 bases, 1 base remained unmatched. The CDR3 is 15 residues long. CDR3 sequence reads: CASSQGSGSTDTQYF. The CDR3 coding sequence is TGCGCCAGCAGCCAAGGTAGCGGGAGCACAGATACGCAGTATTTT.

The CDR3 nucleotides read TGTGCCACCAGCAGAGGGATGCGCGCTAGCACAGATACGCAGTATTTT. This codes for CATSRGMRASTDTQYF. The chain recombines TRBV15 with TRBJ2-3; D ambiguous. The CDR3 has 16 amino acids. Germline CDR1 LNHNV, CDR2 YYDKDF (reference sequence). V lost 1 base, J lost 0 bases, and 11 bases lay in between.

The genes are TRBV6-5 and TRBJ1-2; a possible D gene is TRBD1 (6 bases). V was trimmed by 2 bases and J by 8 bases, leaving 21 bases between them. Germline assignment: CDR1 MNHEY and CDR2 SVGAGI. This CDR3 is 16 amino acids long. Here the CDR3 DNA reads TGTGCCAGCAGTTACGCCAGGTCAGGGGACCGTTGGGGCTACACCTTC. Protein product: CASSYARSGDRWGYTF.

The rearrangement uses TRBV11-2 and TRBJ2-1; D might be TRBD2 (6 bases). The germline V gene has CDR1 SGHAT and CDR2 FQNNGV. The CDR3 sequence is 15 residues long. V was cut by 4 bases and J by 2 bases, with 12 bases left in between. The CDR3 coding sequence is TGTGCCAGCAGCTCTCGGGAGAACCCCTACAATGAGCAGTTCTTC. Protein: CASSSRENPYNEQFF.